The T cell receptor beta chain under discussion was sequenced for a study of T cells in Graves' hyperthyroidism and ophthalmopathy. The overall study: Upon initial diagnosis and before any treatment, peripheral blood was collected.

The CDR3 loop spans 16 amino acids. The germline V and J ends were trimmed by 3 bases and 3 bases, with 17 bases remaining between them. For this clonotype: The antigen remains unidentified.

Patients aged 18 to 65 had newly diagnosed hyperthyroidism that had lasted under 2 months. The authors took PBMCs from about 9.5 ml fresh peripheral blood. Study-wide results and caveats: Classification by a 13 V-J model distinguished ophthalmopathy from stable hyperthyroidism.

Using RNA transcripts as the source, TCR beta CDR3 regions were amplified. RT-PCR in the first round (using the HTBI primer set) targeted the TCR CDR3. TCRdb re-called the multiplex PCR reads with MiXCR, one entry per CDR3 protein. The sample has 400,000 to 550,000 distinct CDR3 sequences; under 15% are singletons. This receptor was taken from a woman aged 18 to 35 with Graves' hyperthyroidism. The chain employs TRBV12-3 or TRBV12-4 and TRBJ2-5, with a weak D call TRBD1 (5 bases). Sequencing was performed on blood. Written as DNA, the CDR3 is TGTGCCAGCAGTTTTTCCTCTGGGGCAGGAAAAGAGACCCAGTACTTC. It encodes CASSFSSGAGKETQYF.